Following are 9 T cell receptor beta chains from one sample sequenced in a study of immune cell composition in non-small cell lung cancer (dated by TCRdb to about 2017). Receptor amplification or capture employed the immunoSEQ multiplex PCR assay. TCRdb limited this immuneACCESS table to in-frame rearrangements with V and J called. A share of clones is missing; checked studies link under half to unresolved V genes, and the rest is unexplained. Counted in this sample were 700 or so clones; just under 75% of them appeared once. The ten largest clonotypes hold around 17% of the sample. The sequenced material came from lung tumor tissue. Receptors were obtained from a human donor with non-small cell lung cancer.

The chain combines TRBV6-4 with TRBJ2-2; 8 bases align to TRBD2. This CDR3 is built from 15 residues. V shed 5 bases, J shed 5 bases, and the junction held 7 bases outside the gene matches. In germline, CDR1 is MRHNA, CDR2 SNTAGT. The CDR3 loop is CASSLKSGGTGELFF. The CDR3 DNA is TGTGCCAGCAGTCTGAAAAGCGGGGGAACCGGGGAGCTGTTTTTT.

In its sample, this clone was seen a few times. CDR3 sequence: CASSPSESGRAGTGELFF. CDR3 sequence (DNA): TGTGCCAGCAGCCCCTCGGAAAGCGGGAGGGCGGGGACCGGGGAGCTGTTTTTT. The chain recombines TRBV7-9 with TRBJ2-2; 10 bases match TRBD2. CDR1 and CDR2 (germline): SEHNR, FQNEAQ (reference sequence). V lost 5 bases to trimming and J lost 5 bases; unmatched junction nucleotides: 14. CDR3 length: 18 residues.

V gene TRBV19 combines with J gene TRBJ2-1; TRBD2 aligns across 16 bases. CDR3 length equals 18 residues. V lost 6 bases to trimming and J lost 4 bases; unmatched junction nucleotides: 9. Germline CDR1 is LNHDA and CDR2 is SQIVND (reference sequence). The CDR3 is CASRGGLAGGVGYNEQFF. The CDR3 nucleotides read TGTGCCAGTAGGGGGGGACTAGCGGGAGGGGTGGGATACAATGAGCAGTTCTTC.

In this sample, this clone is large. This sequence joins TRBV6-5 and TRBJ1-4, with TRBD1 as a possible D gene (5 bases). The V end was cut by 6 bases, the J end by 8 bases, with 13 bases between. The CDR3 runs to 13 residues. Germline CDR1 and CDR2: MNHEY and SVGAGI. The CDR3 DNA is TGTGCCAGCAGCGACGCAGGGAAAGAAAAACTGTTTTTT. This sequence encodes CASSDAGKEKLFF.

The chain has TRBV5-1 and TRBJ2-2; perhaps TRBD2 as D (6 bases). The germline V and J ends were trimmed by 4 bases and 1 base, with 11 bases remaining between them. Per the germline V gene, CDR1 is SGHRS and CDR2 is YFSETQ. The CDR3 runs to 15 residues. The CDR3 region has the DNA TGCGCCAGCAGCCTTCAAGCGGGGAACACCGGGGAGCTGTTTTTT. Residues: CASSLQAGNTGELFF.

This chain uses TRBV27 with TRBJ2-1, with D possibly TRBD2 on 6 matching bases. The CDR3 totals 14 residues. The V gene lost 6 bases and the J gene lost 15 bases, with 24 bases spanning the gap. Germline V gives CDR1 MNHEY, CDR2 SMNVEV (reference sequence). The chain's CDR3 is CASSSLRREPRVFF. The DNA for the CDR3 is TGTGCCAGCAGCTCCCTTCGGCGGGAACCGAGGGTGTTCTTC.

In its sample, this clone was seen once. V is TRBV5-4 and J is TRBJ2-1, with D possibly matching TRBD2 (5 bases). CDR1 SGHNT and CDR2 YYREEE come from the germline V gene (reference sequence). The CDR3 runs to 16 residues. V was shortened by 0 bases and J by 0 bases, with 10 bases between the two germline ends. Written as DNA, the CDR3 is TGTGCCAGCAGCTTGGGGCGGGCCAGCTCCTACAATGAGCAGTTCTTC. This sequence encodes CASSLGRASSYNEQFF.

This chain links TRBV6-1 with TRBJ1-5, with D unresolved. Germline-derived CDR1 and CDR2 are MNHNS and SASEGT. The V and J ends lost 8 bases and 1 base respectively, with 9 bases between them. The CDR3 has 13 residues. The CDR3 DNA sequence: TGTGCCAGCCACTCATGGAGCAATCAGCCCCAGCATTTT. Its protein product is CASHSWSNQPQHF.

The chain couples TRBV15 to TRBJ1-5; no firm D call. V was clipped by 2 bases and J by 6 bases, with 5 bases between them. Germline CDR1 is LNHNV and CDR2 is YYDKDF (reference sequence). The CDR3 is 12 amino acids. The CDR3 DNA reads as TGTGCCACCAGCAGATCGGGTCAGCCCCAGCATTTT. It yields the protein CATSRSGQPQHF.